This entry features one T cell receptor beta chain sequence. What this receptor recognizes is not known. The input lacks base qualities; no much larger clone sits a single base away. This record belongs to a study of technical replicates of blood from a handful of donors (dated by TCRdb to 2016 to 2017). Via the germline V gene, CDR1 is MDHEN and CDR2 SYDVKM. Spanning cysteine to phenylalanine, the CDR3 consists of 16 amino acids. The DNA shown is the 48-base CDR3, in frame from base 1. The V end gives up 6 bases and the J end 5 bases, leaving 8 bases in the junction not matched to a gene. Receptors were amplified or captured by the immunoSEQ multiplex PCR assay. This immuneACCESS table, as held by TCRdb, lists in-frame sequences with V and J called but not all clones. Of the missing ones, under half trace to an unresolved V gene in checked studies; the others have no known cause. This sample is represented by around 80,000 clones; over 90% of them were singletons. Jointly, the top ten make up around 0.42% of the sample.

The specimen was T cells isolated from PBMCs. This sequence was found in a human donor in good health. This sequence uses TRBV28 and TRBJ2-3; 13 middle bases align to TRBD2. The DNA is TGTGCCAGCAGGACGTGGACTAGCGGGAGACAAGATACGCAGTATTTT. Its amino acids are CASRTWTSGRQDTQYF.